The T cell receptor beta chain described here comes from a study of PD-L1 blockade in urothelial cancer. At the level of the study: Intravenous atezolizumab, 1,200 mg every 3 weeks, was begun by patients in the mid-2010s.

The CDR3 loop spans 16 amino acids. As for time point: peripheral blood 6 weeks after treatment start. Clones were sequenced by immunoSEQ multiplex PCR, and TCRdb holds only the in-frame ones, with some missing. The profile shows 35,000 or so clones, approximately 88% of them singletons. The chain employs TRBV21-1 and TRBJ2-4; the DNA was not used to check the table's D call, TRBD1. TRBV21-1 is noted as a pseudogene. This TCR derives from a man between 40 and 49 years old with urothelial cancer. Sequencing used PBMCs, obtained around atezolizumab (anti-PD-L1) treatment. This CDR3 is CASSNAHRRTKNIQYF. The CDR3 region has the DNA TGTGCCAGCAGCAATGCTCACAGAAGAACCAAAAACATTCAGTACTTC.